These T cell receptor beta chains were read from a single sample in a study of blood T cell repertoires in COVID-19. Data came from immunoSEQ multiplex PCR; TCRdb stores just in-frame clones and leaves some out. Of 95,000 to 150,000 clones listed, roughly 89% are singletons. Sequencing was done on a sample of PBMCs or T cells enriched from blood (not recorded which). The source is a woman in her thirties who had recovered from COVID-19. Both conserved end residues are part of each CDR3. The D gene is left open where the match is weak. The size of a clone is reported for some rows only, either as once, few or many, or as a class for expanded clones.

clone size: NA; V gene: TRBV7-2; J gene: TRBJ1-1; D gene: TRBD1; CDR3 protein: CASSARGTGYGNTEAFF; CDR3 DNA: TGTGCCAGCAGCGCCCGGGGGACAGGGTACGGGAACACTGAAGCTTTCTTT
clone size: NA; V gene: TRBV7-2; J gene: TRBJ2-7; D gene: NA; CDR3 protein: CASNSGSHYEQYF; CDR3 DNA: TGTGCCAGCAACAGCGGCTCCCACTACGAGCAGTACTTC
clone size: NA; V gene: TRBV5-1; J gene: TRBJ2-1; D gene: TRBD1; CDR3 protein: CASSLGQGPYNEQFF; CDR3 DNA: TGCGCCAGCAGCTTGGGACAGGGGCCCTACAATGAGCAGTTCTTC
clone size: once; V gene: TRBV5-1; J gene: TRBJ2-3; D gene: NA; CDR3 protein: CASSEKGGGGDTQYF; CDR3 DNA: TGCGCCAGCAGCGAAAAGGGGGGGGGTGGAGATACGCAGTATTTT
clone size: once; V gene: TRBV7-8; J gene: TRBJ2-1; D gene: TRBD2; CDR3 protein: CASSQAGSSYNEQFF; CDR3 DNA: TGTGCCAGCAGCCAAGCGGGGAGCTCCTACAATGAGCAGTTCTTC
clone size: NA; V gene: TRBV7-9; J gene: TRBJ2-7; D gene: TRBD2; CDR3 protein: CASSLGLAGSYEQYF; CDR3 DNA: TGTGCCAGCAGCTTAGGTCTAGCGGGTTCCTACGAGCAGTACTTC
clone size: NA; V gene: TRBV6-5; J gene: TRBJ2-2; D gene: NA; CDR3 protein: CASTPGQPNTGELFF; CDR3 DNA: TGTGCCAGCACCCCCGGACAGCCTAACACCGGGGAGCTGTTTTTT
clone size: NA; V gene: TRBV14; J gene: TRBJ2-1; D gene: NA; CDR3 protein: CASSQDHSLGLANEQFF; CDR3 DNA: TGTGCCAGCAGCCAAGATCATTCGTTGGGCCTTGCTAATGAGCAGTTCTTC
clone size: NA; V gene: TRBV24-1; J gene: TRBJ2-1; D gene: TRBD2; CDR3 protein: CATSDSGLAGGYNEQFF; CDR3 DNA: TGTGCCACCAGTGACTCGGGACTAGCGGGAGGTTACAATGAGCAGTTCTTC
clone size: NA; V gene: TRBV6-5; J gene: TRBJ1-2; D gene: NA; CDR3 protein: CASSYSPGIYGYTF; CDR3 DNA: TGTGCCAGCAGTTACTCTCCAGGGATCTATGGCTACACCTTC
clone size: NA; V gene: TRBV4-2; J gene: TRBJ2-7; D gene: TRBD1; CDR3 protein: CASRTTGQASYEQYF; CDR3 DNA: TGTGCCAGCAGGACAACGGGACAGGCTAGCTACGAGCAGTACTTC
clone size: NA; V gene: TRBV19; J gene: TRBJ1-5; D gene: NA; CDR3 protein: CASSSGGRLSQPQHF; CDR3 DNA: TGTGCCAGTAGTTCCGGAGGGAGGTTGAGCCAGCCCCAGCATTTT
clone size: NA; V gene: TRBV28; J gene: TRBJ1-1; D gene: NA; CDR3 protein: CASSQQKTANTEAFF; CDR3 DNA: TGTGCCAGCAGTCAGCAAAAGACAGCGAACACTGAAGCTTTCTTT
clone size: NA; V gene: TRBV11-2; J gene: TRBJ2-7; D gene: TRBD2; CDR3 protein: CASSTFGPSGRVPYEQYF; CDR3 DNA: TGTGCCAGCAGCACCTTTGGGCCTAGCGGGAGGGTACCCTACGAGCAGTACTTC
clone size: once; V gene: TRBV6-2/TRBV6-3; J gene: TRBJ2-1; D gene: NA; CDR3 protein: CASSFRRSYNEQFF; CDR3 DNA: TGTGCCAGCAGCTTCAGGAGGTCCTACAATGAGCAGTTCTTC
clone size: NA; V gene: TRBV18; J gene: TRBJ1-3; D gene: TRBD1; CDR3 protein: CASSPQGATGNTIYF; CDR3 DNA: TGTGCCAGCTCACCACAGGGGGCGACTGGAAACACCATATATTTT
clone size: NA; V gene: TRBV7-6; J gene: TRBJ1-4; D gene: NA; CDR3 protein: CASSSQVRYAAAVNEKLFF; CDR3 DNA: TGTGCCAGCAGCTCCCAGGTTCGGTACGCAGCAGCCGTTAATGAAAAACTGTTTTTT
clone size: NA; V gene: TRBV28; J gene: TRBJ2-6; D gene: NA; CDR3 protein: CASSSSGFGHLHSGANVLTF; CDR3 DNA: TGTGCCAGCAGTTCGTCGGGCTTTGGACACTTACACTCTGGGGCCAACGTCCTGACTTTC
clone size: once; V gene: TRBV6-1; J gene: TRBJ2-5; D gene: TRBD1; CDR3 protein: CASLQGAPGETQYF; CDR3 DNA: TGTGCCAGCCTACAGGGGGCGCCGGGGGAGACCCAGTACTTC
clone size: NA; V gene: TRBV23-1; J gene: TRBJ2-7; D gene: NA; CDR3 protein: CASLLGCGRSYEQYF; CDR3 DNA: TGCGCCAGCCTGCTGGGGTGTGGGAGGTCCTACGAGCAGTACTTC
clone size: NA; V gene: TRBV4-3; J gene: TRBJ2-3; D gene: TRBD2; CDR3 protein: CASSQGLLAGGGGDTQYF; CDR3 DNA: TGCGCCAGCAGCCAAGGCCTCTTAGCGGGAGGGGGAGGAGATACGCAGTATTTT
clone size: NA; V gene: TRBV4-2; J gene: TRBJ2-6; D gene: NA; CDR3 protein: CASSQESGYSGANVLTF; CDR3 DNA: TGTGCCAGCAGCCAAGAAAGCGGATACTCTGGGGCCAACGTCCTGACTTTC
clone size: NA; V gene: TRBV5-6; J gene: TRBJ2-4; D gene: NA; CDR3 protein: CASSGHQGGLNIQYF; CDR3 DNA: TGTGCCAGCAGCGGACACCAGGGGGGCTTAAACATTCAGTACTTC
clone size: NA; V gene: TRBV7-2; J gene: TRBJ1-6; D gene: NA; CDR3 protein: CASSFNNSPLHF; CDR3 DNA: TGTGCCAGCAGCTTTAATAATTCACCCCTCCACTTT
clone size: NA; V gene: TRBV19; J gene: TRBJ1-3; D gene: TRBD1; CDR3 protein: CASSIVAGTGTGNTIYF; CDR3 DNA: TGTGCCAGTAGTATAGTCGCCGGGACAGGGACTGGAAACACCATATATTTT
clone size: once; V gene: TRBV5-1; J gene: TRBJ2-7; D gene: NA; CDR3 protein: CASSPAPTRAEQYF; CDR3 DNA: TGCGCCAGCAGCCCGGCCCCGACTAGAGCCGAGCAGTACTTC
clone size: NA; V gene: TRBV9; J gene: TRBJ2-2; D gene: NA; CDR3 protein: CASSVTNTGELFF; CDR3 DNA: TGTGCCAGCAGCGTAACAAACACCGGGGAGCTGTTTTTT
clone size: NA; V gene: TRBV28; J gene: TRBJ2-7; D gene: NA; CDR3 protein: CASSFTGRLSYEQYF; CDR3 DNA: TGTGCCAGCAGTTTCACAGGGCGCCTCTCCTACGAGCAGTACTTC
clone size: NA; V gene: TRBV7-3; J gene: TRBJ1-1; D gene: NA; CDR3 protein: CASTPPPRVVNTEAFF; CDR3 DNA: TGTGCCAGCACCCCGCCCCCGCGTGTGGTGAACACTGAAGCTTTCTTT
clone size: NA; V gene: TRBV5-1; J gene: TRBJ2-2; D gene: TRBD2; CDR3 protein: CASRLAPNTGELFF; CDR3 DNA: TGCGCCAGCCGACTAGCACCGAACACCGGGGAGCTGTTTTTT
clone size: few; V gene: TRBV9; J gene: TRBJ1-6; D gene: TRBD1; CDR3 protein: CASSVATGQIFSPLHF; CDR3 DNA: TGTGCCAGCAGCGTAGCGACAGGGCAGATATTTTCACCCCTCCACTTT
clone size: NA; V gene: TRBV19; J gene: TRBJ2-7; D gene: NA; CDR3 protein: CASSMGRWGGSYEQYF; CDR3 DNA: TGTGCCAGTAGTATGGGTCGTTGGGGCGGCTCCTACGAGCAGTACTTC
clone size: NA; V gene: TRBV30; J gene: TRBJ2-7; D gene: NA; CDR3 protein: CAWSVGDFTYEQYF; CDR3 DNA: TGTGCCTGGAGTGTAGGGGACTTTACCTACGAGCAGTACTTC